Shown below are 7 T cell receptor beta chains from a single sample sequenced in a study of cytotoxic CD8 clonotypes in ibrutinib-treated CLL. Method: immunoSEQ multiplex PCR; TCRdb's copy keeps in-frame clones and lacks some. In the table there are more than 85,000 clones, roughly four fifths of which are singletons. The material sequenced was PBMCs, taken after 24 months of ibrutinib treatment. The receptors stem from a human donor with chronic lymphocytic leukemia.

The chain is built from TRBV18 and TRBJ2-7; D may correspond to TRBD1 or TRBD2 (7 bases each). CDR3 size: 15 residues. CDR1 and CDR2 from the germline V gene are KGHSH and LQKENI. V was pared by 3 bases and J by 4 bases, with 16 bases between. The CDR3 nucleotides read TGTGCCAGCTCACCGGGGAGGGGGCTTTCGTACGAGCAGTACTTC. It specifies CASSPGRGLSYEQYF. Variable domain in full (rest from reference TRBV18 and TRBJ2-7): NAGVMQNPRHLVRRRGQEARLRCSPMKGHSHVYWYRQLPEEGLKFMVYLQKENIIDESGMPKERFSAEFPKEGPSILRIQQVVRGDSAAYFCASSPGRGLSYEQYFGPGTRLTVT.

V and J are TRBV19 and TRBJ1-5; TRBD1 might be the D (5 bases). The germline CDR1 and CDR2 sequences are LNHDA and SQIVND (reference sequence). This CDR3 contains 14 residues. The V and J ends lost 3 bases and 7 bases respectively, with 13 bases between them. The DNA of the CDR3 is TGTGCCAGTAGTATCAGGGAAGGAAGGCAGCCCCAGCATTTT. Its translation: CASSIREGRQPQHF.

In this sample, this clone turned up a few times. The genes are TRBV7-3 and TRBJ1-6; 8 bases align to TRBD1. The CDR3 is made up of 15 amino acids. Trimming at V came to 5 bases and at J to 7 bases, leaving 7 bases not matched to a gene. Germline CDR1 is SGHTA and CDR2 is FQGTGA. CDR3 in amino acids: CASSAGQGANSPLHF. The CDR3 DNA reads as TGTGCCAGCAGCGCTGGACAGGGAGCCAATTCACCCCTCCACTTT. Looking up the rest from reference TRBV7-3 and TRBJ1-6 gives the full variable domain: GAGVSQTPSNKVTEKGKYVELRCDPISGHTALYWYRQSLGQGPEFLIYFQGTGAADDSGLPNDRFFAVRPEGSVSTLKIQRTERGDSAVYLCASSAGQGANSPLHFGNGTRLTVT.

This chain connects TRBV28 to TRBJ1-6; D might be TRBD1 (6 bases). V was clipped by 7 bases and J by 7 bases, with 14 bases between them. The length of the CDR3 is 14 residues. Germline V gene sequence: CDR1 MDHEN, CDR2 SYDVKM. The CDR3 spells CASNTGTRNSPLHF. The CDR3 nucleotides are TGTGCCAGCAACACCGGGACAAGAAATTCACCCCTCCACTTT.

The V call is TRBV5-1, the J call TRBJ2-1; TRBD2 aligns across 7 bases. CDR3 size: 14 residues. The germline CDR1 and CDR2 sequences are SGHRS and YFSETQ. J gave up 5 bases and V 7 bases, and 9 bases lay outside the gene matches. CDR3 nucleotide sequence: TGCGCCAGCGACTGGGGAGGGTTACACAATGAGCAGTTCTTC. This encodes CASDWGGLHNEQFF.

A single count supports this clone. The V and J genes are TRBV7-3 and TRBJ2-1, with 9 nucleotides matching TRBD2. Germline lookup yields CDR1 SGHTA and CDR2 FQGTGA. Trimming cost V 1 base and J 2 bases; bases outside gene matches: 12. The CDR3 extends over 19 amino acids. The CDR3 DNA reads TGTGCCAGCAGCTTAAAAAGGGCTGGCCTAGCGGGACCCTACAATGAGCAGTTCTTC. Its translation: CASSLKRAGLAGPYNEQFF.

The chain employs TRBV18 and TRBJ2-7; 9 nucleotides agree with TRBD2. V dropped 3 bases and J dropped 3; count of bases not matched to a gene: 9. From germline, CDR1 is KGHSH and CDR2 LQKENI. The CDR3 has 16 residues. The CDR3 reads CASSPTASGTFYEQYF. The CDR3, as DNA: TGTGCCAGCTCACCGACGGCTAGCGGGACGTTCTACGAGCAGTACTTC. The complete variable domain, with remaining parts taken from reference TRBV18 and TRBJ2-7, reads NAGVMQNPRHLVRRRGQEARLRCSPMKGHSHVYWYRQLPEEGLKFMVYLQKENIIDESGMPKERFSAEFPKEGPSILRIQQVVRGDSAAYFCASSPTASGTFYEQYFGPGTRLTVT.